The 3 T cell receptor beta chains presented below share a single source sample, sequenced in a study of shared clonotypes between healthy human individuals. TCRdb's copy holds only in-frame clones and misses some; the assay was immunoSEQ multiplex PCR. The sample shows about 820,000 clones, around 92% of them seen only once. Naivety among CD8 cells was defined by CD45RO negativity and positive CCR7 selection, thereby excluding terminally differentiated effector memory CD45RA+ cells. The specimen sequenced was naive CD8+ T cells sorted from blood. All receptors come from a man aged 30 to 45 in good health.

The CDR3 loop is CASTSLFGQGAHEQYF. CDR3 DNA sequence: TGTGCCAGCACATCCCTCTTCGGACAGGGTGCCCACGAGCAGTACTTC. The rearrangement uses TRBV7-8 and TRBJ2-7; 8 bases agree with TRBD1. The trim removed 7 bases at V and 5 bases at J, leaving 16 bases unmatched. The CDR3 spans 16 residues. Germline V gives CDR1 SGHVS, CDR2 FQNEAQ. Supplemented by reference TRBV7-8 and TRBJ2-7, the full variable domain reads GAGVSQSPRYKVAKRGQDVALRCDPISGHVSLFWYQQALGQGPEFLTYFQNEAQLDKSGLPSDRFFAERPEGSVSTLKIQRTQQEDSAVYLCASTSLFGQGAHEQYFGPGTRLTVT.

The chain employs TRBV4-1 and TRBJ2-7; 10 bases map to TRBD1. V dropped 4 bases and J dropped 2; count of bases not matched to a gene: 5. This CDR3 contains 15 residues. CDR1 MGHRA and CDR2 YSYEKL come from the germline V gene. In DNA form, the CDR3 reads TGCGCCAGCAGCCCCGGACAGGGGGGAACCTACGAGCAGTACTTC. It is translated as CASSPGQGGTYEQYF.

V is TRBV9 and J is TRBJ2-3; D is ambiguous. Deletions cut 6 bases from V and 0 bases from J, with 11 bases between. This CDR3 has 14 amino acids. Germline lookup yields CDR1 SGDLS and CDR2 YYNGEE. CDR3 residues: CASTLGFSTDTQYF. In DNA form, the CDR3 reads TGTGCCAGCACCTTAGGATTTAGCACAGATACGCAGTATTTT. Using reference TRBV9 and TRBJ2-3 for the parts outside the CDR3, the full variable domain is DSGVTQTPKHLITATGQRVTLRCSPRSGDLSVYWYQQSLDQGLQFLIQYYNGEERAKGNILERFSAQQFPDLHSELNLSSLELGDSALYFCASTLGFSTDTQYFGPGTRLTVL.